Reported below is one T cell receptor beta chain. Its antigen is still unknown. This sample is drawn from a study of T cell responses to AZD1222 COVID-19 vaccine. Looking at the study overall: Recipients boosted at about 4 weeks or about 12 weeks are pooled. Regarding the study as a whole: Reportedly, close to half of spike-specific TCRs are directed against unmutated variant regions. Seropositive AZD1222 recipients at baseline numbered only five or six. Donors skewed white British and female; clonal diversity was possibly underestimated.

Sequencing used immunoSEQ multiplex PCR; TCRdb keeps in-frame clones, though not all of them. The repertoire holds some 130,000 clones, with 88% as singletons. V lost 6 bases and J 4 bases, leaving 17 bases between the germline ends. This CDR3 comprises 16 residues. Germline CDR1 is SGHRS and CDR2 is YFSETQ. This specimen consisted of peripheral blood, obtained on day 0 of AZD1222 vaccination. V gene TRBV5-1 combines with J gene TRBJ1-6; D not resolved. This sequence originates from an adult in good health. The CDR3 sequence: CASTMNMQDYNSPLHF. The DNA of the CDR3 is TGCGCCAGCACTATGAATATGCAGGATTATAATTCACCCCTCCACTTT.